This T cell receptor beta chain was profiled in a study of blood T cell repertoires in COVID-19. This clone has just one count. Other DNA sequences within the sample encode an identical CDR3. TCRdb's table, derived via immunoSEQ multiplex PCR, lists solely in-frame clones and lacks some. The sample lists 220,000 or so clones, roughly 79% occurring once. This CDR3 is 15 amino acids long. Per germline, CDR1 SGHRS and CDR2 YFSETQ. Trimming removed 0 bases at V and 1 base at J, with 9 bases between. The sequenced sample consisted of peripheral blood. The rearrangement links TRBV5-1 to TRBJ2-3, with a tentative D call TRBD2 (6 bases). The origin of this receptor is a woman of 80 years or more with acute or convalescent COVID-19. For the CDR3, the DNA is TGCGCCAGCAGCTTGGGCGCTAGCGGCACAGATACGCAGTATTTT. Protein: CASSLGASGTDTQYF.